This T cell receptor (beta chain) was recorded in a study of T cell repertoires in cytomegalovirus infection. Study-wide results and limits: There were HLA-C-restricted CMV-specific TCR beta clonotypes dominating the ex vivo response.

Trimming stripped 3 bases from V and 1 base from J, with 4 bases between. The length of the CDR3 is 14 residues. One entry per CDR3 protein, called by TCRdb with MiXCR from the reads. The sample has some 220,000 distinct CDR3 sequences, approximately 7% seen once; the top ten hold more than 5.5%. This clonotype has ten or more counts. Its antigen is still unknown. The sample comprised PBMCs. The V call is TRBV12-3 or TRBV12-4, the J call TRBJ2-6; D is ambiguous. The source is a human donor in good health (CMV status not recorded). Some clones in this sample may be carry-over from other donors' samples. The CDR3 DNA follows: TGTGCCAGCAGTTTGGTTTCTGGGGCCAACGTCCTGACTTTC. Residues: CASSLVSGANVLTF.